The 12 T cell receptor beta chains in this list originate from one sample, sequenced in a study of blood T cell repertoires in COVID-19. The repertoire was sequenced with immunoSEQ multiplex PCR; TCRdb's copy has only in-frame clones and lacks some. The sample includes 280,000 or so clones, 70% to 90% of them seen just once. Source material: peripheral blood. The receptors were gathered from a woman aged 25-40 years who had recovered from COVID-19.

This clone was picked up one time. The chain couples TRBV24-1 to TRBJ2-1, with 7 bases lining up with TRBD1. The CDR3 has 15 amino acids. Germline loops: CDR1 KGHDR, CDR2 SFDVKD. V shed 3 bases, J shed 4 bases, and the junction held 5 bases outside the gene matches. The CDR3 nucleotides read TGTGCCACCAGTGATCGGGGACAGATATACAATGAGCAGTTCTTC. This gives the protein CATSDRGQIYNEQFF.

This chain connects TRBV4-2 to TRBJ2-2; TRBD2 aligns across 8 bases. CDR1 and CDR2 from the germline V gene are LGHNA and YNFKEQ. The CDR3 is 18 amino acids. V trimming: 1 base; J trimming: 5 bases; junction bases outside the gene matches: 12. The CDR3: CASSQVVRGASFTGELFF. For the CDR3, the DNA is TGTGCCAGCAGCCAAGTGGTGCGGGGGGCATCGTTTACCGGGGAGCTGTTTTTT.

The genes are TRBV13 and TRBJ2-1; D call uncertain. This CDR3 region has 14 residues. Germline assignment: CDR1 PRHDT and CDR2 FYEKMQ (reference sequence). Trimming took off 0 bases at V and 6 bases at J, with 9 bases between the two ends. The CDR3 reads CASSLGPVGNEQFF. CDR3 coding DNA: TGTGCCAGCAGCTTAGGCCCTGTCGGCAATGAGCAGTTCTTC.

A single count supports this clone. This chain joins TRBV5-1 and TRBJ2-2, with TRBD1 as a possible D gene (5 bases). The V gene's germline CDR1 is SGHRS and CDR2 YFSETQ. Trimming stripped 7 bases from V and 0 bases from J, with 16 bases between. The CDR3 is 16 residues long. CDR3 bases: TGCGCCAGCGTAGTGGACGCAGGGCCGAACACCGGGGAGCTGTTTTTT. Amino acid sequence: CASVVDAGPNTGELFF. Together with reference TRBV5-1 and TRBJ2-2, the CDR3 gives the full variable domain: KAGVTQTPRYLIKTRGQQVTLSCSPISGHRSVSWYQQTPGQGLQFLFEYFSETQRNKGNFPGRFSGRQFSNSRSEMNVSTLELGDSALYLCASVVDAGPNTGELFFGEGSRLTVL.

This clone has just a few counts. V and J are TRBV7-6 and TRBJ2-2; D unresolved. The CDR3 has 13 amino acids. Trimming pared 1 base from V and 7 bases from J, leaving 7 bases between. Per the germline V gene, CDR1 is SGHVS and CDR2 is FNYEAQ. The CDR3 bases are TGTGCCAGCAGCTTAGGTTCAGGCGGGGAGCTGTTTTTT. Protein: CASSLGSGGELFF.

This chain uses TRBV11-2 with TRBJ2-5; 8 bases are a match to TRBD1. CDR1 and CDR2 (germline): SGHAT, FQNNGV. The CDR3 runs 14 residues. Losses at the gene ends were 2 bases for V and 3 bases for J; bases not matched to a gene: 2. The CDR3: CASSLNRGKETQYF. The DNA for the CDR3 is TGTGCCAGCAGCTTAAACAGGGGGAAAGAGACCCAGTACTTC. Variable domain in full (rest from reference TRBV11-2 and TRBJ2-5): EAGVAQSPRYKIIEKRQSVAFWCNPISGHATLYWYQQILGQGPKLLIQFQNNGVVDDSQLPKDRFSAERLKGVDSTLKIQPAKLEDSAVYLCASSLNRGKETQYFGPGTRLLVL.

This sequence joins TRBV19 and TRBJ2-5; 14 bases are a match to TRBD2. The CDR3 is 18 residues long. Germline lookup yields CDR1 LNHDA and CDR2 SQIVND (reference sequence). V was clipped by 0 bases and J by 2 bases; unmatched bases: 5. The CDR3 DNA is TGTGCCAGTAGTATAGATAAAGGGACTAGCGGGGGACAAGAGACCCAGTACTTC. This gives the protein CASSIDKGTSGGQETQYF.

This chain uses TRBV7-9 with TRBJ2-5; the D gene is possibly TRBD1 (5 bases). The CDR3 is 13 amino acids. V lost 3 bases and J 5 bases, leaving 10 bases between the germline ends. The V gene's germline CDR1 is SEHNR and CDR2 FQNEAQ (reference sequence). The CDR3 here is CASSFLGVETQYF. The CDR3 DNA follows: TGTGCCAGCAGCTTCCTAGGGGTGGAGACCCAGTACTTC.

The J gene is TRBJ1-1, the V gene TRBV19; D might be TRBD1 (5 bases). Trimming left V 1 base short and J 5 bases short, with 8 bases between. The germline V gene has CDR1 LNHDA and CDR2 SQIVND (reference sequence). The CDR3 has 13 residues. Here the CDR3 DNA reads TGTGCCAGTAGTATAGTCCGGGGGACTGAAGCTTTCTTT. It codes for CASSIVRGTEAFF.

The count of this clone is one. The V gene is TRBV6-5, the J gene TRBJ2-5; TRBD1 is a possible D gene (6 bases). The V and J ends lost 4 bases and 2 bases respectively, with 11 bases between them. The V gene's germline CDR1 is MNHEY and CDR2 SVGAGI. This CDR3 has 14 amino acids. CDR3 sequence (DNA): TGTGCCAGCAGTTCTCGGACAGCTCAAGAGACCCAGTACTTC. Its protein is CASSSRTAQETQYF.

The J gene is TRBJ2-1, the V gene TRBV5-1, with D perhaps matching TRBD2 (5 bases). The germline CDR1 and CDR2 sequences are SGHRS and YFSETQ. This CDR3 is 12 amino acids long. V was cut by 0 bases and J by 7 bases, with 5 bases left in between. Here the CDR3 DNA reads TGCGCCAGCAGCTTGGGAGGGAATGAGCAGTTCTTC. This translates into CASSLGGNEQFF.

V and J are TRBV27 and TRBJ2-7; 8 bases match TRBD1. J gave up 7 bases and V 3 bases, and 11 bases lay outside the gene matches. Germline-derived CDR1 and CDR2 are MNHEY and SMNVEV (reference sequence). CDR3 length: 15 amino acids. CDR3 protein: CASSFVDRAKREQYF. DNA for the CDR3: TGTGCCAGCAGTTTTGTGGACAGGGCCAAAAGGGAGCAGTACTTC.